The next 10 T cell receptor beta chains were all read from a single sample in a study of cytomegalovirus exposure and HLA in healthy donors. It was with 60 Vbeta and 13 Jbeta primers that the PCR ran. Produced via immunoSEQ multiplex PCR; TCRdb's table is partial and in-frame only. Counted here are around 150,000 clones, roughly 80% occurring once; the ten biggest clones make up roughly 3.6%. Sequencing was carried out using PBMCs. These receptor sequences come from a human donor in good health.

The gene calls are TRBV7-2 and TRBJ1-1, with 7 nucleotides matching TRBD1. V was clipped by 6 bases and J by 1 base; unmatched bases: 5. The CDR3 contains 14 residues. CDR1 is SGHTA, CDR2 FQGNSA, per germline. CDR3 nucleotides: TGTGCCAGCAGTCCCGACAGGGCGAACACTGAAGCTTTCTTT. Amino acid sequence: CASSPDRANTEAFF.

J is TRBJ1-5 and V is TRBV5-5; possible D gene TRBD1, 5 bases. Between the trimmed V and J ends, which lost 5 bases and 3 bases, there was a span of 21 bases. CDR1 SGHKS and CDR2 YYEKEE come from the germline V gene (reference sequence). The CDR3 loop spans 17 amino acids. The CDR3 sequence: CASSALRGEEANQPQHF. The CDR3 DNA sequence: TGTGCCAGCAGTGCATTACGGGGGGAAGAGGCCAATCAGCCCCAGCATTTT. Complete variable domain (other parts from reference TRBV5-5 and TRBJ1-5): DAGVTQSPTHLIKTRGQQVTLRCSPISGHKSVSWYQQVLGQGPQFIFQYYEKEERGRGNFPDRFSARQFPNYSSELNVNALLLGDSALYLCASSALRGEEANQPQHFGDGTRLSIL.

This clone was detected once. The chain joins TRBV2 to TRBJ1-5; maybe TRBD1 (6 bases). The germline CDR1 and CDR2 sequences are SNHLY and FYNNEI. CDR3 length: 16 residues. V dropped 3 bases and J dropped 6 bases, with 18 bases sitting between them. The CDR3 coding sequence is TGTGCCAGCAGTGAGTCACGTAACAGGGCTGGTCAGCCCCAGCATTTT. Translation: CASSESRNRAGQPQHF.

The chain has TRBV4-1 and TRBJ2-1; 14 positions agree with TRBD2. CDR1 and CDR2 (germline): MGHRA, YSYEKL. V dropped 6 bases and J dropped 4; count of bases not matched to a gene: 5. The CDR3 is 16 residues long. The CDR3 DNA is TGCGCCAGCAGGCAGACTAGCGGGGGGGGGTACAATGAGCAGTTCTTC. Translating it yields CASRQTSGGGYNEQFF.

This clone was seen once. The J gene is TRBJ2-3, the V gene TRBV4-1; 10 bases map to TRBD2. The CDR3 is 17 amino acids. V dropped 1 base and J dropped 6; count of bases not matched to a gene: 10. Germline CDR1 reads MGHRA; CDR2 reads YSYEKL. CDR3 protein: CASSQGWSGGAFDTQYF. CDR3 sequence (DNA): TGCGCCAGCAGCCAAGGTTGGAGCGGGGGGGCGTTCGATACGCAGTATTTT.

This chain links TRBV28 with TRBJ1-1; D is uncertain. CDR1 and CDR2 (germline): MDHEN, SYDVKM. Between the trimmed V and J ends, which lost 10 bases and 3 bases, there was a span of 9 bases. The CDR3 length is 11 residues. CDR3 in DNA: TGTGCCACCGGTCTGGACACTGAAGCTTTCTTT. Translation: CATGLDTEAFF.

V usage is TRBV10-3 and J usage is TRBJ1-2; TRBD1 matches at 9 bases. Trimming at V came to 2 bases and at J to 6 bases, leaving 13 bases not matched to a gene. Germline CDR1 is ENHRY and CDR2 is SYGVKD. This CDR3 has 17 residues. Written as DNA, the CDR3 is TGTGCCATCAGTGAGGACCTCGCTGGGACAGGGTACGATGGCTACACCTTC. The encoded protein is CAISEDLAGTGYDGYTF.

This clone was picked up a small number of times. This chain uses TRBV4-2 with TRBJ1-5; D is unclear. Trimming took off 3 bases at V and 5 bases at J, with 14 bases between the two ends. The CDR3 is 15 amino acids. Germline CDR1 and CDR2: LGHNA and YNFKEQ. The CDR3 DNA is TGTGCCAGCAGCCATGATTGGCAGATCCATCAGCCCCAGCATTTT. Translation gives CASSHDWQIHQPQHF.

The genes are TRBV30 and TRBJ2-1; TRBD2 matches 10 bases. J lost 1 base, V lost 5 bases, and 2 bases had no gene match. Germline assignment: CDR1 GTSNPN and CDR2 SVGIG (reference sequence). CDR3 length: 14 residues. The CDR3 nucleotides read TGTGCCTGGGAGCGGGGGGGATCCTACAATGAGCAGTTCTTC. It is translated as CAWERGGSYNEQFF.

This chain links TRBV6-1 with TRBJ1-1; D gene unclear. In germline, CDR1 is MNHNS, CDR2 SASEGT. V was pared by 8 bases and J by 0 bases, with 7 bases between. CDR3 length: 12 residues. In DNA form, the CDR3 reads TGTGCCAGCTTACTAGTGAACACTGAAGCTTTCTTT. Protein sequence: CASLLVNTEAFF.